A selection of T cell receptor beta chains follows, all from one sample in a study of OX40 agonist ivuxolimab in advanced cancers. Only in-frame clones appear in the TCRdb table, and some are missing; sequencing was by immunoSEQ multiplex PCR. The data contain 72,000 or so clones, about 90% of them singletons. This specimen was CD4+ or CD8+ T cells sorted from blood, taken in a trial of the OX40 agonist ivuxolimab. The receptors shown here come from an adult with an advanced solid tumor such as melanoma, head and neck, liver or kidney cancer. Both conserved end residues are part of each CDR3. A D gene is named only where the DNA matches it firmly.

v_call	d_call	j_call	cdr3_aa
TRBV2	.	TRBJ1-2	CASEDVGGGYTF
TRBV25-1	.	TRBJ1-1	CASSEGWTEAFF
TRBV28	.	TRBJ2-7	CASSLQRNKPGLSSYEQYF
TRBV19	TRBD2	TRBJ2-7	CASSKISGSTYEQYF
TRBV11-2	.	TRBJ2-3	CASSQRTDASTDTQYF
TRBV9	.	TRBJ2-7	CASSLDGADAQYF
TRBV7-9	.	TRBJ2-1	CASSLAWGAHEQFF
TRBV20-1	.	TRBJ1-1	CSAFRTEAFF
TRBV7-8	.	TRBJ2-4	CASSPGAKNIQYF
TRBV15	.	TRBJ1-2	CATSSGGAGRSEFYGYTF
TRBV6-6	.	TRBJ2-6	CASRPPISSGANVLTF
TRBV5-1	TRBD2	TRBJ2-1	CASSTGLAEYNEQFF
TRBV6-5	.	TRBJ1-1	CASSSGWTEAFF
TRBV28	TRBD2	TRBJ2-7	CASGPGGIGEQYF
TRBV5-6	.	TRBJ1-1	CASNSRVDEAFF
TRBV5-1	TRBD1	TRBJ2-3	CASSRPGTETDTQYF
TRBV6-5	.	TRBJ2-5	CASSLAGRAETQYF
TRBV7-9	.	TRBJ1-4	CASSLREGINEKLFF
TRBV9	TRBD2	TRBJ2-5	CASSVAGLAGRQETQYF
TRBV28	.	TRBJ1-2	CASSQGTGGHYGYTF
TRBV4-1	TRBD2	TRBJ2-3	CASSQGVLGGRATDTQYF
TRBV5-4	TRBD2	TRBJ2-3	CASSSQSGLRSTDTQYF
TRBV28	TRBD1	TRBJ1-2	CASSSGQGQDYGYTF
TRBV6-5	.	TRBJ1-5	CASSYVQGRQPQHF
TRBV7-9	.	TRBJ1-6	CASSLIAGGLGAPLHF
TRBV6-5	.	TRBJ2-2	CASSYSRLTGELFF
TRBV18	.	TRBJ1-2	CASSLGQAYGYTF
TRBV7-2	.	TRBJ2-7	CASSSAGSLEQYF
TRBV7-9	.	TRBJ2-1	CASSLSGDNEQFF
TRBV11-3	.	TRBJ2-3	CASSLVGAADTQYF
TRBV7-9	.	TRBJ2-7	CASSSQGLGGEQYF
TRBV19	TRBD2	TRBJ2-3	CASSILGLAGSTDTQYF
TRBV19	TRBD1	TRBJ1-2	CASSPTGQGRYGYTF
TRBV29-1	TRBD2	TRBJ2-3	CSVVGAGAGTDTQYF
TRBV2	.	TRBJ1-1	CASTEGRNTEAFF
TRBV10-3	.	TRBJ1-4	CAISLLGEKLFF
TRBV5-8	.	TRBJ1-2	CASSLAIGPYGYTF
TRBV19	.	TRBJ1-5	CASSISWGGGGNQPQHF
TRBV9	.	TRBJ2-2	CASSVDEGSNTGELFF
TRBV9	.	TRBJ2-1	CASSLRTGNNEQFF
TRBV15	TRBD2	TRBJ2-4	CATSRALAGERGIQYF
TRBV6-6	TRBD1	TRBJ2-3	CASSYGQGGTDTQYF
TRBV5-1	.	TRBJ1-1	CASSHGFRRNTEAFF
TRBV28	.	TRBJ1-2	CASSPRPWPTNYGYTF
TRBV6-5	TRBD2	TRBJ2-7	CATHTSGGIPYEQYF
TRBV28	.	TRBJ2-5	CASSAPGTQYF
TRBV6-1	.	TRBJ1-5	CASSPRGSGVQPQHF
TRBV4-3	.	TRBJ2-5	CASSQGQGYETQYF
TRBV11-2	TRBD1	TRBJ1-1	CASSLVMGQPNTEAFF
TRBV30	.	TRBJ2-1	CAWGDNEQFF
TRBV19	TRBD1	TRBJ1-2	CASSVDRGPYGYTF
TRBV14	.	TRBJ2-7	CASSQDEWGTYEQYF
TRBV7-9	.	TRBJ2-1	CASSSPRTRPNNEQFF
TRBV6-1	TRBD1	TRBJ1-6	CATTEGTGGSPLHF
TRBV7-8	.	TRBJ2-2	CASSLGPTGELFF
TRBV7-9	.	TRBJ1-2	CASSKTAGYTF
TRBV4-1	TRBD1	TRBJ2-7	CASSQVTGGPYEQYF
TRBV30	.	TRBJ2-7	CAWKTVPSYEQYF